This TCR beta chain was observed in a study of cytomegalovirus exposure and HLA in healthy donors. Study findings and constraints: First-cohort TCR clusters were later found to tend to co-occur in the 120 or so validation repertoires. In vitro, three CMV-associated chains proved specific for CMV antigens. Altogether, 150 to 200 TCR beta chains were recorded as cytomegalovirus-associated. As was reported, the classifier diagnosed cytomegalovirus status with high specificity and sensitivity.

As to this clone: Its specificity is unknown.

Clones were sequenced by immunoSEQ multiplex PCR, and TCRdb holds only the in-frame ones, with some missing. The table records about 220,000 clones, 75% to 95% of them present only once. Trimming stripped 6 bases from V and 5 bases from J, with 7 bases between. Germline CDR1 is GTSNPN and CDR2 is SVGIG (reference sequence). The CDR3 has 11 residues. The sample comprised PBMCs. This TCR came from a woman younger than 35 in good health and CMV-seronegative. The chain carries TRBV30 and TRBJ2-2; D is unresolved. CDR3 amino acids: CACGRTGELFF. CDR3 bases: TGTGCCTGTGGGCGAACCGGGGAGCTGTTTTTT.